These 15 T cell receptor beta chains share one sample of origin, sequenced in a study of cytomegalovirus exposure and HLA in healthy donors. A multiplex PCR was run with 60 Vbeta primers and 13 Jbeta primers. Clones were read by immunoSEQ multiplex PCR, and TCRdb kept only the in-frame ones, dropping some. Of about 140,000 clones listed, around 77% were seen once; the top ten hold 4% to 6%. Sample: PBMCs. The receptors shown here come from a woman aged 45 to 65 in good health and CMV-seronegative.

The chain links TRBV2 to TRBJ2-3; 12 bases align to TRBD2. Per germline, CDR1 SNHLY and CDR2 FYNNEI. The junction had 18 bases not matched to a gene; V was cut back by 7 bases and J by 4 bases. The CDR3 is 19 amino acids. CDR3 in amino acids: CASKESGLGLAGGPDTQYF. Here the CDR3 DNA reads TGTGCCAGCAAAGAATCCGGGTTGGGTCTAGCGGGGGGGCCAGATACGCAGTATTTT.

This clone was counted only a few times. The rearrangement uses TRBV2 and TRBJ2-1, with TRBD2 matching 11 bases. Germline-derived CDR1 and CDR2 are SNHLY and FYNNEI. J was trimmed by 8 bases and V by 4 bases; bases with no gene match: 10. CDR3 length: 16 amino acids. The CDR3 loop reads CASSVSLAGGNDEQFF. The CDR3 bases are TGTGCCAGCAGTGTTTCGCTAGCGGGGGGCAACGATGAGCAGTTCTTC.

This clone showed up just once. The chain employs TRBV28 and TRBJ2-5; TRBD2 aligns across 14 bases. From germline, CDR1 is MDHEN and CDR2 SYDVKM. The CDR3 contains 18 residues. Trimming removed 6 bases from V and 2 bases from J; junction bases left unmatched: 11. Written as DNA, the CDR3 is TGTGCCAGCAGGCCGCCGGGACTAGCGGGGGTTTTTCAAGAGACCCAGTACTTC. As protein: CASRPPGLAGVFQETQYF.

V is TRBV14 and J is TRBJ2-3; D is undetermined. CDR1 SGHDN and CDR2 FVKESK come from the germline V gene. Trimming cost V 1 base and J 4 bases, with 9 bases left between them. CDR3 length: 14 residues. The CDR3 DNA is TGTGCCAGCAGCCAAGGTCAGTGGTCAGATACGCAGTATTTT. Protein product: CASSQGQWSDTQYF. Variable domain in full (rest from reference TRBV14 and TRBJ2-3): EAGVTQFPSHSVIEKGQTVTLRCDPISGHDNLYWYRRVMGKEIKFLLHFVKESKQDESGMPNNRFLAERTGGTYSTLKVQPAELEDSGVYFCASSQGQWSDTQYFGPGTRLTVL.

Only a few counts were recorded for this clone. The chain employs TRBV2 and TRBJ1-6; 7 bases fit TRBD1. The V segment lost 3 bases and the J segment 6 bases; nucleotides outside the gene matches: 2. This CDR3 has 14 amino acids. From germline, CDR1 is SNHLY and CDR2 FYNNEI. The chain's CDR3 is CASSEGDSNSPLHF. CDR3 nucleotides: TGTGCCAGCAGTGAGGGGGACAGTAATTCACCCCTCCACTTT.

This chain joins TRBV6-7 and TRBJ1-3; TRBD1 agrees at 7 bases. TRBV6-7 is known as an ORF, though its function is uncertain. J gave up 0 bases and V 6 bases, and 8 bases lay outside the gene matches. The CDR3 consists of 16 residues. The CDR3 coding sequence is TGTGCCAGCAGACCGACAGGGAAGAGCTCTGGAAACACCATATATTTT. It encodes CASRPTGKSSGNTIYF.

This sequence joins TRBV27 and TRBJ1-5; no firm D call. The V end was cut by 4 bases, the J end by 3 bases, with 7 bases between. The CDR3 has 13 amino acids. Germline V CDR1 and CDR2: MNHEY, SMNVEV (reference sequence). The CDR3 here is CASSWAPNQPQHF. The CDR3 DNA reads as TGTGCCAGCAGTTGGGCTCCCAATCAGCCCCAGCATTTT.

The CDR3 loop reads CASSPQVGGKVNGYTF. The CDR3 bases are TGTGCCAGCAGCCCCCAAGTAGGGGGCAAAGTAAACGGCTACACCTTC. The chain joins TRBV14 to TRBJ1-2, with TRBD1 matching over 7 bases. V lost 4 bases to trimming and J lost 8 bases; unmatched junction nucleotides: 16. CDR1 is SGHDN, CDR2 FVKESK, per germline. This CDR3 contains 16 residues.

This clone was recorded a few times. The chain combines TRBV7-8 with TRBJ1-5; the D is unclear. Germline assignment: CDR1 SGHVS and CDR2 FQNEAQ. This CDR3 is built from 14 residues. Trimming cost V 5 bases and J 2 bases, with 10 bases left between them. The CDR3 DNA reads as TGTGCCAGCAGCCCCCGGGGTGGCAATCAGCCCCAGCATTTT. Its translation is CASSPRGGNQPQHF.

Only a few counts were recorded for this clone. The rearrangement links TRBV7-8 to TRBJ2-7; D may be TRBD2 (5 bases). Germline V gene sequence: CDR1 SGHVS, CDR2 FQNEAQ. With 5 bases removed from V and 4 bases from J, the gap between germline ends came to 18 bases. CDR3 length: 15 residues. This CDR3 reads CASSQRIPRGYEQYF. The CDR3, as DNA: TGTGCCAGCAGCCAAAGGATTCCCCGAGGGTACGAGCAGTACTTC.

The chain has TRBV4-1 and TRBJ1-4, with TRBD1 as a possible D gene (5 bases). The CDR3 sequence is 17 residues long. The V gene lost 0 bases and the J gene lost 0 bases, with 11 bases spanning the gap. Germline CDR1 and CDR2: MGHRA and YSYEKL. The CDR3 coding sequence is TGCGCCAGCAGCCAAGATGGCCAGGGCACAACTAATGAAAAACTGTTTTTT. This translates into CASSQDGQGTTNEKLFF.

The J gene is TRBJ2-5, the V gene TRBV27; 8 nucleotides agree with TRBD2. V dropped 6 bases and J dropped 5; count of bases not matched to a gene: 5. CDR1 is MNHEY and CDR2 is SMNVEV in the germline V gene (reference sequence). This CDR3 spans 13 amino acids. Here the CDR3 reads CASRRSGEETQYF. CDR3 nucleotides: TGTGCCAGCAGGCGTAGCGGGGAGGAGACCCAGTACTTC.

The chain combines TRBV10-3 with TRBJ2-2; TRBD2 matches at 11 bases. CDR1 is ENHRY and CDR2 is SYGVKD in the germline V gene. The junction had 2 bases not matched to a gene; V was cut back by 7 bases and J by 1 base. The CDR3 loop spans 15 amino acids. The DNA of the CDR3 is TGTGCCATCACCGGACTAGCGGGGAACACCGGGGAGCTGTTTTTT. Amino acids: CAITGLAGNTGELFF.

The table lists this clone with a few counts. The V and J genes are TRBV10-3 and TRBJ1-6; D is unresolved. V lost 10 bases and J 1 base, leaving 11 bases between the germline ends. Germline CDR1 reads ENHRY; CDR2 reads SYGVKD. The CDR3 runs to 14 residues. The CDR3 spells CATRWASYNSPLHF. The CDR3 DNA follows: TGTGCCACCCGGTGGGCGTCCTATAATTCACCCCTCCACTTT.

This chain uses TRBV7-3 with TRBJ2-4; TRBD2 matches at 11 bases. The V gene's germline CDR1 is SGHTA and CDR2 FQGTGA. V shed 5 bases, J shed 7 bases, and the junction held 7 bases outside the gene matches. This CDR3 spans 15 amino acids. This CDR3 is CASSASGGTANIQYF. Written as DNA, the CDR3 is TGTGCCAGCAGCGCTAGCGGGGGGACGGCGAACATTCAGTACTTC.